This T cell receptor beta chain derives from a study of shared clonotypes between healthy human individuals. The data were produced by immunoSEQ multiplex PCR, yet TCRdb's version contains in-frame clones alone and is incomplete. The table has around 1.5 million clones, 95% to 99% seen once. Findings of the study overall: Among a handful of donors, roughly 5.5% of naive CD4 clonotypes were found in common.

With 6 bases removed from V and 2 bases from J, the gap between germline ends came to 10 bases. Germline-derived CDR1 and CDR2 are MNHEY and SVGAGI. This CDR3 is 14 amino acids long. A note on this clone: Its matching antigen is unknown.

This TCR derives from a man aged 30 to 45 in good health. The material sequenced was naive CD4+ T cells sorted from blood. Subset: CD45RA+ positively selected. The rearrangement joins TRBV6-5 to TRBJ1-4, with D unclear. The CDR3 loop reads CASRGPGTNEKLFF. CDR3 bases: TGTGCCAGCAGGGGTCCGGGGACTAATGAAAAACTGTTTTTT.